This passage covers 2 T cell receptor beta chains from one sample sequenced in a study of blood T cells in healthy people across ages. Through a sample-barcoded 5' primer and a J-beta primer mix, a second PCR was run for 7 to 11 cycles. One entry per CDR3 protein, called by TCRdb with MiXCR from the 5' RACE reads. The sample holds 1,800,000 or so distinct CDR3 sequences, about 39% seen once. Sequenced material: blood. The receptors stem from a human donor in good health.

The chain combines TRBV24-1 with TRBJ2-5; TRBD2 might be the D (5 bases). CDR1 is KGHDR, CDR2 SFDVKD, per germline. The CDR3 contains 13 residues. The V end was cut by 9 bases, the J end by 9 bases, with 19 bases between. The CDR3 is CATGRTGFGAQYF. The CDR3 region has the DNA TGTGCCACCGGAAGAACGGGGTTTGGGGCCCAGTACTTC.

The chain uses TRBV5-1 and TRBJ2-7; unclear D gene. V was clipped by 7 bases and J by 1 base, with 15 bases between them. The CDR3 totals 14 residues. Germline assignment: CDR1 SGHRS and CDR2 YFSETQ. The CDR3 loop reads CASADLGSSYEQYF. The CDR3 DNA reads as TGCGCCAGCGCTGACCTGGGCAGTTCCTACGAGCAGTACTTC. The whole variable domain, remainder taken from reference TRBV5-1 and TRBJ2-7, is KAGVTQTPRYLIKTRGQQVTLSCSPISGHRSVSWYQQTPGQGLQFLFEYFSETQRNKGNFPGRFSGRQFSNSRSEMNVSTLELGDSALYLCASADLGSSYEQYFGPGTRLTVT.